This TCR beta chain is from a study of T cells in Graves' hyperthyroidism and ophthalmopathy (dated by TCRdb to between 2018 and 2021). Background for the entire study: To identify TCR V-J signatures that set the groups apart, the researchers used a discovery cohort of about a hundred patients, made up of roughly 45 with Graves' ophthalmopathy and 57 with stable Graves' hyperthyroidism. In more than 5 Graves' hyperthyroidism patients, the study also compared T-cell repertoires from thyroid tissue with T-cell repertoires from blood. Following sampling, methimazole starting at 30 mg daily was given to hyperthyroidism patients, and high-dose intravenous methylprednisolone was given to ophthalmopathy patients. TCR Vbeta CDR3 sequencing of roughly 140 peripheral blood samples (over 40 ophthalmopathy, about 75 hyperthyroidism and some 17 progressor patients) is reported in the paper. Prospective prediction of ophthalmopathy was tested in an independent validation cohort of 18 to 20 hyperthyroidism patients and some 17 patients who later progressed to ophthalmopathy. The 100 discovery patients were randomly divided into training and test sets at a 7:3 ratio.

Amplification of TCR beta CDR3 regions was carried out from RNA transcripts. The TCR CDR3 was subjected to a first round of RT-PCR using the HTBI primer set and the Qiagen OneStep RT-PCR kit. Libraries were constructed in a second round of multiplex PCR, after which size selection and purification were performed. Libraries were sequenced paired-end with 100 bp reads on an Illumina HiSeq2000. Per the original workflow: SOAPnuke was used to process the raw data, throwing out any read that contained adapters or uncalled bases, had a mean Phred below 15, or lacked an exact constant-primer or identifier match. High-quality paired reads were merged using COPE v1.2.5, and each unique nucleotide sequence was defined as a clonotype. Clonotypes were aligned to IMGT TRBV, TRBD and TRBJ reference segments using MiTCR v1.1. The analysis was restricted to V-J combinations with a frequency above 0.0001, which together covered about 99% of the repertoires. The TCS score was defined as the ratio of F50 (clonal expansion) to E x V (chaos), calculated using BLOSUM62-based TCRdist between CDR3 peptides within each V-J. Welch's t-statistics and random forest reduced 514 V-J features to about 13, which were used in a naive Bayes classifier (R e1071). TCRdb reanalyzed the raw reads on its own, using fastp at Q25 for trimming and MiXCR for clone calling, and kept in-frame beta chains. Entries that share a CDR3 protein sequence are merged under the most common genes and DNA. TCRdb's processing, not the authors' own work, is the source of the V and J calls. The sample data list a few hundred thousand distinct CDR3 sequences, and roughly 50% of these were observed just once. The leading ten clones occupy 8.2% of the sample.

CDR3 length: 13 amino acids, cysteine to phenylalanine. Only CDR3 DNA is held: 39 bases, read in frame from base 1. V gives up 5 bases and J gives up 7 bases, and the segment between their germline ends measures 11 bases. Per the germline V gene (reference sequence), LNHDA is the CDR1 and SQIVND is the CDR2. Stable Graves' hyperthyroidism was defined as no progression to ophthalmopathy during 18 months of follow-up. Hyperthyroidism patients were aged 18 to 65 years and newly diagnosed, with disease duration of less than 2 months. Any patient with an uncontrolled infection, another autoimmune disease, pregnancy or lactation was excluded. Diagnoses relied on clinical symptoms, serum thyroxine and TRAb, thyroid ultrasound and orbital computed tomography. Trizol reagent was used to extract total RNA, and RNA quality was then checked on an Agilent 2100 Bioanalyzer. Here is what the overall study found, with its caveats: Sample size was not statistically predetermined, and blinding of investigators to group allocation was not performed. In cross-validation, a model built on a 13 V-J signature told ophthalmopathy apart from stable hyperthyroidism with approximately 91% sensitivity and approximately 81% specificity, and in testing the same model reached 80%/75%. During validation, the model predicted progression to ophthalmopathy a median of roughly 7.1 months ahead of onset, with around 71% sensitivity and about 72% specificity. Most expanded thyroid clonotypes (frequency above 0.001) were also detected in blood, suggesting blood repertoires may reflect thyroid immune responses.

This clonotype turned up a few times. Its antigen specificity is not known. The input lacks base qualities; no much larger clone sits a single base away. This receptor chain uses TRBV19 and TRBJ1-4, with the D gene not clear enough to name. The sample was peripheral blood or thyroid tissue (not recorded which). This TCR was recovered from a woman under 30 with Graves' hyperthyroidism. Donor details come from another sample of the same person, matched by shared clones. For the CDR3, the sequence is CASSPQAAEKLFF. In nucleotide form, the sequence is TGTGCCAGTAGTCCCCAGGCGGCTGAAAAACTGTTTTTT.